A single sample gave rise to the 10 T cell receptor beta chains below, sequenced in a study of blood T cells in healthy people across ages. A second PCR, run for roughly 7 to 11 cycles, used a sample-barcoded 5' primer plus a J-beta primer mix. TCRdb independently ran MiXCR on the 5' RACE reads; one entry per CDR3 protein. This table has more than 500,000 distinct CDR3 sequences, about a quarter appearing once. These data were likewise used in another study, on T cells of mothers and their children.

Material: blood. These receptors originate from a boy aged 2 to 10 in good health.

Only a few counts were recorded for this clonotype. The CDR3 region is CASSLGPGALYNEQFF. The CDR3, as DNA: TGTGCCAGCAGCTTGGGCCCAGGGGCCCTGTACAATGAGCAGTTCTTC. The V and J genes are TRBV7-2 and TRBJ2-1; weak D call: TRBD1 (6 bases). Deletions cut 3 bases from V and 4 bases from J, with 16 bases between. Germline V gene data show CDR1 as SGHTA and CDR2 as FQGNSA. CDR3 length: 16 residues.

The chain employs TRBV3-1 and TRBJ1-2; 10 bases fit TRBD1. CDR1 and CDR2 from the germline V gene are LGHDT and YNNKEL (reference sequence). This CDR3 region has 15 residues. The ends lost 0 bases at V and 5 bases at J; junction bases unmatched: 3. CDR3 nucleotide sequence: TGTGCCAGCAGCCAAGATTGGGACAGGGGTTATGGCTACACCTTC. Its protein product is CASSQDWDRGYGYTF.

V and J are TRBV27 and TRBJ2-3; 9 positions match TRBD1. V lost 3 bases to trimming and J lost 4 bases; unmatched junction nucleotides: 5. The CDR3 covers 15 residues. CDR1 and CDR2 (germline): MNHEY, SMNVEV (reference sequence). The CDR3 DNA reads TGTGCCAGCAGTTTGCACAGGGGGCCGTCAGATACGCAGTATTTT. It specifies CASSLHRGPSDTQYF.

This clonotype was counted between two and nine times. The CDR3 region is CASSSPKSGPTDTQYF. DNA of the CDR3: TGTGCCAGCAGTTCCCCCAAGAGCGGGCCCACAGATACGCAGTATTTT. This chain joins TRBV12-3 or TRBV12-4 and TRBJ2-3, with a tentative D call TRBD2 (6 bases). The ends were cut back, 4 bases at V and 2 bases at J, with 16 bases in the middle. The CDR3 covers 16 residues.

This rearrangement joins TRBV13 to TRBJ2-3; 12 nucleotides align to TRBD2. Germline values: CDR1 PRHDT, CDR2 FYEKMQ (reference sequence). Losses at the gene ends were 5 bases for V and 4 bases for J; bases not matched to a gene: 7. The CDR3 length is 16 residues. The CDR3 region has the DNA TGTGCCAGCAGCCCCCGGACTAGCGGGGTTGCAGATACGCAGTATTTT. It codes for CASSPRTSGVADTQYF.

This sequence joins TRBV9 and TRBJ1-2; D is uncertain. Germline CDR1 reads SGDLS; CDR2 reads YYNGEE. The length of the CDR3 is 11 residues. V was cut by 3 bases and J by 9 bases, with 9 bases left in between. Here the CDR3 DNA reads TGTGCCAGCAGCGGATTAGGAAGCTACACCTTC. This sequence encodes CASSGLGSYTF.

In this sample, this clonotype turned up a few times. The V and J genes are TRBV11-1 and TRBJ2-5; a possible D gene is TRBD1 (6 bases). The V gene's germline CDR1 is SGHAT and CDR2 FQDESV (reference sequence). The CDR3 has 21 amino acids. V shed 0 bases and J shed 0 bases, with 26 bases lying between them. CDR3 DNA sequence: TGTGCCAGCAGCTTAGCGGGGGCGGGTCCCCACCGAAAGCGGCACCAAGAGACCCAGTACTTC. Translating it yields CASSLAGAGPHRKRHQETQYF.

This clonotype appeared a few times. The chain links TRBV5-6 to TRBJ1-5; TRBD1 is a possible D gene (5 bases). Germline V gene sequence: CDR1 SGHDT, CDR2 YYEEEE. With 2 bases removed from V and 7 bases from J, the gap between germline ends came to 13 bases. CDR3 length: 14 residues. CDR3 nucleotide sequence: TGTGCCAGCAGCTTTGCCGGGGGAAAGCAGCCCCAGCATTTT. Amino acids: CASSFAGGKQPQHF.

The rearrangement links TRBV4-2 to TRBJ1-1, with a possible D match to TRBD1 (6 bases). In germline, CDR1 is LGHNA, CDR2 YNFKEQ. Trimming removed 3 bases at V and 1 base at J, with 15 bases between. This CDR3 comprises 16 residues. In DNA, the CDR3 is TGTGCCAGCAGCCACCCGTCGGACAGTTCGAACACTGAAGCTTTCTTT. Residues: CASSHPSDSSNTEAFF.

The chain links TRBV2 to TRBJ2-5, with TRBD2 matching over 7 bases. V shed 6 bases and J 5 bases; nucleotides not matched to a gene: 6. Germline loops: CDR1 SNHLY, CDR2 FYNNEI. The CDR3 covers 13 residues. The CDR3 sequence: CASSRLAFETQYF. The CDR3 nucleotides read TGTGCCAGCAGCCGACTAGCATTTGAGACCCAGTACTTC. Full variable domain (rest looked up from reference TRBV2 and TRBJ2-5): EPEVTQTPSHQVTQMGQEVILRCVPISNHLYFYWYRQILGQKVEFLVSFYNNEISEKSEIFDDQFSVERPDGSNFTLKIRSTKLEDSAMYFCASSRLAFETQYFGPGTRLLVL.